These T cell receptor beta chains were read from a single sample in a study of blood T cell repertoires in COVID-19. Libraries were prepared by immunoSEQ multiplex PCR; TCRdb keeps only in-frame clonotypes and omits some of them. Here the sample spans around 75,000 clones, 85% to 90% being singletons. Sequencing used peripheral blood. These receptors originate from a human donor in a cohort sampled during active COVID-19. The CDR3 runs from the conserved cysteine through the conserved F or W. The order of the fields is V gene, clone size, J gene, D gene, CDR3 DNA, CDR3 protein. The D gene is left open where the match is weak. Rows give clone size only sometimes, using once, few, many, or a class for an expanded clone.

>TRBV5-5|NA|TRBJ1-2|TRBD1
TGTGCCAGCAGCTGGCCAGGGGGCGGCGGTTATGGCTACACCTTC
CASSWPGGGGYGYTF
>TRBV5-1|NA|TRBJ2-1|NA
TGCGCCAGCAGCTTGCCCCTAGCGGAGGGGGGGCAGTTCTTC
CASSLPLAEGGQFF
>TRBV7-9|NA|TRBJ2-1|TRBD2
TGTGCCAGCAGCTTATCGGCGGGAGGGCCGAGTGAGCAGTTCTTC
CASSLSAGGPSEQFF
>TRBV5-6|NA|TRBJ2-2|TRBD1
TGTGCCAGCAGCCCCACAGGGGGCCCCACCGGGGAGCTGTTTTTT
CASSPTGGPTGELFF
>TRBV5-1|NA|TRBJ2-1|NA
TGCGCCACGAGAGCGCTAGTCCACAATGAGCAGTTCTTC
CATRALVHNEQFF
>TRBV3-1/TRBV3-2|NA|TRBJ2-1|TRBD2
TGTGCCAGCAGCCAAGCCCCCGCGGGGGAGCGGGATTCCTACAATGAGCAGTTCTTC
CASSQAPAGERDSYNEQFF
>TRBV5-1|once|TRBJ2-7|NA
TGCGCCAGCAGCTTGGATGGGAGAGTCTACGAGCAGTACTTC
CASSLDGRVYEQYF
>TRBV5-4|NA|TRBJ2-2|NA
TGTGCCAGCAGCTTCAGGGTTGGCGGGGAGCTGTTTTTT
CASSFRVGGELFF
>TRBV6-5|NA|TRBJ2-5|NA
TGTGCCAGCAGCGGCGGGAAAGAGACCCAGTACTTC
CASSGGKETQYF
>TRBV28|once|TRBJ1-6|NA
TGTGCCAGCAGCGCTCCCGGGCGGGGGGAGAATTCACCCCTCCACTTT
CASSAPGRGENSPLHF
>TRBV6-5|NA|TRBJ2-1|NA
TGTGCCAGCAGTTACTCGACCCAGGCCCGAGAGCAGTTCTTC
CASSYSTQAREQFF
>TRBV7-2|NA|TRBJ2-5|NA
TGTGCCAGCAGCTCCCCCGGGGAGACCCAGTACTTC
CASSSPGETQYF
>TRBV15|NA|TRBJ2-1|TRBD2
TGTGCCACCAGCAGAGATGGACTAGCGCGAGATGAGCAGTTCTTC
CATSRDGLARDEQFF
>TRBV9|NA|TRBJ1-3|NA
TGTGCCAGCAGCGTAGGGTCAGTCCCCTCTGGAAACACCATATATTTT
CASSVGSVPSGNTIYF
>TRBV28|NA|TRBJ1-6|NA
TGTGCCAGCAGTTTCAAGGGGCTCCGGTCACCCCTCCACTTT
CASSFKGLRSPLHF
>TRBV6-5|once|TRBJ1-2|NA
TGTGCCAGCAGTTACTCGATAGCCCCTCGGGATGGCTACACCTTC
CASSYSIAPRDGYTF
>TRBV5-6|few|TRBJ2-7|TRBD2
TGTGCCAGCAGCGCAGGACTAGCGCGCACCTACGAGCAGTACTTC
CASSAGLARTYEQYF
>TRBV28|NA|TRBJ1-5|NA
TGTGCCAGCAGTCCTCATGGCGCGGGCAATCAGCCCCAGCATTTT
CASSPHGAGNQPQHF
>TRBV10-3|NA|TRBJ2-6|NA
TGTGCCATCAGTGAGTCTACAGGGTCTGGGGCCAACGTCCTGACTTTC
CAISESTGSGANVLTF
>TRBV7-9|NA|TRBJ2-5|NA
TGTGCCAGCAGCATGGGCTACGGAATTGAAGAGACCCAGTACTTC
CASSMGYGIEETQYF
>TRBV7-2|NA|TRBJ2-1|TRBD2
TGTGCCAGCAGCTCCCTAGCGGGAGAGCAGTTCTTC
CASSSLAGEQFF
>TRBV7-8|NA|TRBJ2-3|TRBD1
TGTGCCAGCAGCTGGGGACAGGGCACAGATACGCAGTATTTT
CASSWGQGTDTQYF
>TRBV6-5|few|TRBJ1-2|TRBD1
TGTGCCAGCAACAGACAGGGGGGTCGGTATGGCTACACCTTC
CASNRQGGRYGYTF
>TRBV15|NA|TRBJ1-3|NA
TGTGCCACCAGCAGAGACAGATCATCTGGAAACACCATATATTTT
CATSRDRSSGNTIYF
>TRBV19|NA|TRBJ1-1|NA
TGTGCCAGTAGTAAACAGGCCAACACTGAAGCTTTCTTT
CASSKQANTEAFF
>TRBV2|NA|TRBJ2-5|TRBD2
TGTGCCAGCACCTTAGCGGGAGGAGCAGAGACCCAGTACTTC
CASTLAGGAETQYF
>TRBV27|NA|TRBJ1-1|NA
TGTGCCAGCAGTTCGAGACTGACAGGTACCGAAGCTTTCTTT
CASSSRLTGTEAFF
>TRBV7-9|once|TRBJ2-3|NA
TGTGCCAGCAGCCTTATGAGAGGGGGAGATACGCAGTATTTT
CASSLMRGGDTQYF
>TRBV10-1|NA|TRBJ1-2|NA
TGCGCCAGCAGTGGCCAGGAAGGCTATGGCTACACCTTC
CASSGQEGYGYTF
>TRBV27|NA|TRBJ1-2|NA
TGTGCCAGCAGGACAGGAAACAACTATGGCTACACCTTC
CASRTGNNYGYTF
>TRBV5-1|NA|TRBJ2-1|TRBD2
TGCGCCAGCAGCAAGGGACTAGCGGAGAACAATGAGCAGTTCTTC
CASSKGLAENNEQFF
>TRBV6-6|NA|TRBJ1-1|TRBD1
TGTGCCAGCACAGAACTCGGGACAGCGATCGCTGAAGCTTTCTTT
CASTELGTAIAEAFF
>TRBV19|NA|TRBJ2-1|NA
TGTGCCAGTAGTATACTGGCTAGCGTCCTCAATGAGCAGTTCTTC
CASSILASVLNEQFF
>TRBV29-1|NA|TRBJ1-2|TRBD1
TGCAGCGCCGCCAGGACAGGGGACAACTATGGCTACACCTTC
CSAARTGDNYGYTF
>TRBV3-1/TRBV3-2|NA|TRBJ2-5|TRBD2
TGTGCCAGCAGCCAAGATAAGATCTTAGGGACTAGCGAGGAGACCCAGTACTTC
CASSQDKILGTSEETQYF
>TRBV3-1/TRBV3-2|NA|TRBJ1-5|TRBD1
TGTGCCAGCAGCCCACGCCCAGGGGGCGTTAGCAATCAGCCCCAGCATTTT
CASSPRPGGVSNQPQHF
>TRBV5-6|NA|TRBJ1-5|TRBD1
TGTGCCAGCAGCTTGTGGGCAGGGGGCAGCAATCAGCCCCAGCATTTT
CASSLWAGGSNQPQHF
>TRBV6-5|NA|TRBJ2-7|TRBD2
TGTGCCAGCAGTTACCACACTAGCGATACCTACGAGCAGTACTTC
CASSYHTSDTYEQYF
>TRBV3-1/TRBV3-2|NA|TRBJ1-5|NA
TGTGCCAGCAGCCAAGATGCCCGGGCACTTCAAGGGAGCGGCAATCAGCCCCAGCATTTT
CASSQDARALQGSGNQPQHF
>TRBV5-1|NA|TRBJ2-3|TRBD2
TGCGCCAGCAGCTCCGCCGGGACTAGTATCGGTACGCAGTATTTT
CASSSAGTSIGTQYF
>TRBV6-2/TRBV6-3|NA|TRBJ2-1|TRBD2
TGTGCCAGCAGCCCGAGGACTAGCGGGAGTAGCGATGAGCAGTTCTTC
CASSPRTSGSSDEQFF
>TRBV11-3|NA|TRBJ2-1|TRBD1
TGTGCCAGCAGCTTAGAGGGACAGGGGGCTGGGCGTCAGTTCTTC
CASSLEGQGAGRQFF
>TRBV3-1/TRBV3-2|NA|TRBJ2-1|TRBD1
TGTGCCAGCAGCCAGGGGACAGGGGACAATGAGCAGTTCTTC
CASSQGTGDNEQFF
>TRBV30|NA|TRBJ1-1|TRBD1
TGTGCCTGGAGACAGGGGGGCACTGAAGCTTTCTTT
CAWRQGGTEAFF
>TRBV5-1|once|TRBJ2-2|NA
TGCGCCAGCAGCCCCGGACAGTTAGACACCGGGGAGCTGTTTTTT
CASSPGQLDTGELFF
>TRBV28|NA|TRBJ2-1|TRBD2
TGTGCCAGCAGCGACCCTGGACTAGCGGCCTACAATGAGCAGTTCTTC
CASSDPGLAAYNEQFF
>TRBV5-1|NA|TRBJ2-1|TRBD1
TGCGCCAGCAGCCCCGGGACAGGGGGCTACAATGAGCAGTTCTTC
CASSPGTGGYNEQFF
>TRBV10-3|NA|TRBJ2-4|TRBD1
TGTGCCATCAGCCGGGACAGGTTAGCCAAAAACATTCAGTACTTC
CAISRDRLAKNIQYF
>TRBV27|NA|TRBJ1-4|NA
TGTGCCAGCAGGACAAGCCCCGATTTGAATGAAAAACTGTTTTTT
CASRTSPDLNEKLFF
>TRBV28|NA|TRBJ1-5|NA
TGTGCCAGCACCCCCCCATTGGGGGGGCCGCCGAATCAGCCCCAGCATTTT
CASTPPLGGPPNQPQHF
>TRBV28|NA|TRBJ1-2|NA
TGTGCCAGCAGTTCCTGGAATGGGCAGGCTAACTATGGCTACACCTTC
CASSSWNGQANYGYTF
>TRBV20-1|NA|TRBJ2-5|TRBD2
TGCGGAGCGGGAATGGGAAAGACCCAGTACTTC
CGAGMGKTQYF
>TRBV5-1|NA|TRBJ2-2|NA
TGCGCCAGCAGCACCGGACAGAGTCTGACCGGGGAGCTGTTTTTT
CASSTGQSLTGELFF
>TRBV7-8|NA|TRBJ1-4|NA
TGTGCCAGCAGCTTAAGGAGTACAGGACCAGCCCCGAGTGGAAAACTGTTTTTT
CASSLRSTGPAPSGKLFF